Presented here are 5 T cell receptor beta chains from one specimen sequenced in a study of CD8 T cells in Susac syndrome (dated by TCRdb to between 2018 and 2021). The library was prepared using the immunoSEQ multiplex PCR assay. RNA was extracted using the RNeasy kit, and roughly 0.5 to 1 microgram was reverse transcribed with random hexamers. TCRdb cleaned the public reads at Q25 with fastp, built clones with MiXCR and kept in-frame beta chains. Each record represents a unique CDR3 protein, reported with the most common genes and DNA among its rows. This sample holds about 150,000 distinct CDR3 sequences; about 94% were observed only once. The leading ten clones occupy more than 0.2% of the sample. Specimen: CD8+ T cells from PBMCs. The origin of the receptors is a human donor with multiple sclerosis.

The chain carries TRBV27 and TRBJ2-5, with D possibly being TRBD1 (6 bases). CDR3 size: 14 residues. V gave up 5 bases and J gave up 5 bases, with 15 bases separating them. CDR1 and CDR2 (germline): MNHEY, SMNVEV (reference sequence). The CDR3 reads CASSPQGPRETQYF. The CDR3 DNA sequence: TGTGCCAGCAGTCCCCAGGGGCCAAGGGAGACCCAGTACTTC.

J is TRBJ2-3 and V is TRBV9; TRBD1 matches 7 bases. CDR3 length: 14 residues. V lost 3 bases, J lost 3 bases, and 4 bases stayed unmatched. Germline V CDR1 and CDR2: SGDLS, YYNGEE. In nucleotides, the CDR3 is TGTGCCAGCAGCGAAGGGGGCACGACAGATACGCAGTATTTT. The encoded protein is CASSEGGTTDTQYF.

This chain links TRBV5-1 with TRBJ2-1; D tentatively reads TRBD1 or TRBD2 (6 bases each). Trimming removed 8 bases at V and 8 bases at J, with 17 bases between. The CDR3 is 13 residues long. Germline CDR1 is SGHRS and CDR2 is YFSETQ. Written as DNA, the CDR3 is TGCGCCAGTACCGGGGGCAGTCTCGATGAGCAGTTCTTC. It encodes CASTGGSLDEQFF.

The chain recombines TRBV3-1 with TRBJ2-1; D is unresolved. Germline V gives CDR1 LGHDT, CDR2 YNNKEL (reference sequence). The CDR3 runs 13 residues. Between the trimmed V and J ends, which lost 6 bases and 9 bases, there was a span of 15 bases. The CDR3 nucleotides read TGTGCCAGCAGGTCTCCTCTGAGTCCTGAGCAGTTCTTC. Its translation is CASRSPLSPEQFF.

V gene TRBV7-9 combines with J gene TRBJ2-3; perhaps TRBD1 as D (6 bases). Germline CDR1 reads SEHNR; CDR2 reads FQNEAQ (reference sequence). This CDR3 comprises 16 residues. V shed 3 bases and J shed 2 bases, with 15 bases lying between them. The chain's CDR3 is CASSLGQGSVTDTQYF. The CDR3 DNA sequence: TGTGCCAGCAGCTTGGGCCAGGGGTCCGTCACAGATACGCAGTATTTT.